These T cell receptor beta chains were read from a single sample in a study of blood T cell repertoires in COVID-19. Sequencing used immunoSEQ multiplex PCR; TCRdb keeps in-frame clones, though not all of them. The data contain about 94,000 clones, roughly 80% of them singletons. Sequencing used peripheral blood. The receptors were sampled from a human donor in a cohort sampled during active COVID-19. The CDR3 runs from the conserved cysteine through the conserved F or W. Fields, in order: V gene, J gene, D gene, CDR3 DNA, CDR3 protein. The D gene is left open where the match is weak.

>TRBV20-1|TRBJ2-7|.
TGCAGTGCTAGTCAGCGTTCCTACGAGCAGTACTTC
CSASQRSYEQYF
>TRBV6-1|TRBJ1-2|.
TGTGCCAGCAGCGAAGGTCAGGTCCGCTACACCTTC
CASSEGQVRYTF
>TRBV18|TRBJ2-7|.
TGTGCCAGCTCATCCCTGGCTAGCGCACCCTACGAGCAGTACTTC
CASSSLASAPYEQYF
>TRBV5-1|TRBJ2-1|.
TGCGCCAGCAGCTTGGACGGGGGAGGCTACAATGAGCAGTTCTTC
CASSLDGGGYNEQFF
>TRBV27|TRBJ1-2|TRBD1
TGTGCCAGCAGCGACAGGGCCCATGGCTACACCTTC
CASSDRAHGYTF
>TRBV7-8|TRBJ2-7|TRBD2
TGTGCCAGCAGCTTGCGACTAGCGGGGGAGCAGTACTTC
CASSLRLAGEQYF
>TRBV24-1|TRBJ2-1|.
TGTGCCACCAGTGATACAGGGAGCTCCTACAATGAGCAGTTCTTC
CATSDTGSSYNEQFF
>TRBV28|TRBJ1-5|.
TGTGCCAGCAGTTTAGGGCCACCACAGCCCCAGCATTTT
CASSLGPPQPQHF
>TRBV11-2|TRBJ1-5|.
TGTGCCAGCAGCTTAATGGCAGGGAATCAGCCCCAGCATTTT
CASSLMAGNQPQHF
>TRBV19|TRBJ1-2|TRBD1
TGTGCCAGTAGGGACAGGGGGCGGTCGGATGGCTACACCTTC
CASRDRGRSDGYTF